One and the same sample provided the 32 T cell receptor beta chains below, sequenced in a study of cytomegalovirus exposure and HLA in healthy donors. A multiplex PCR was run with 60 Vbeta primers and 13 Jbeta primers. Some clones are missing from TCRdb's copy, which holds only in-frame ones; the method was immunoSEQ multiplex PCR. This table holds fewer than 80,000 clones, about three quarters found once. The sample consisted of PBMCs. These TCRs come from a man over 45 in good health and CMV-seropositive.

This chain links TRBV7-2 with TRBJ1-3; 9 bases are a match to TRBD1. Germline V gives CDR1 SGHTA, CDR2 FQGNSA. This CDR3 spans 17 amino acids. The V segment lost 6 bases and the J segment 0 bases; nucleotides outside the gene matches: 9. For the CDR3, the DNA is TGTGCCAGCAGGTCCCCGGGACAGGGCCACTCTGGAAACACCATATATTTT. It encodes CASRSPGQGHSGNTIYF. The full variable domain, with the rest looked up from reference TRBV7-2 and TRBJ1-3, is GAGVSQSPSNKVTEKGKDVELRCDPISGHTALYWYRQSLGQGLEFLIYFQGNSAPDKSGLPSDRFSAERTGGSVSTLTIQRTQQEDSAVYLCASRSPGQGHSGNTIYFGEGSWLTVV.

The chain couples TRBV29-1 to TRBJ1-2, with D tentatively TRBD1 (5 bases). V lost 1 base and J lost 2, with 5 bases in between. The CDR3 spans 12 residues. Germline V lookup: CDR1 SQVTM, CDR2 ANQGSEA. CDR3 in DNA: TGCAGCGTTGAAGGGACAAACTATGGCTACACCTTC. It yields the protein CSVEGTNYGYTF.

The V and J genes are TRBV30 and TRBJ2-5; TRBD1 matches 10 bases. Germline V gives CDR1 GTSNPN, CDR2 SVGIG (reference sequence). V lost 0 bases and J lost 4; bases outside the gene matches: 8. This CDR3 is built from 16 residues. The CDR3 DNA sequence: TGTGCCTGGAGTGTACCCGGGACAGGGGCCCGAGAGACCCAGTACTTC. Its translation is CAWSVPGTGARETQYF.

The chain employs TRBV4-3 and TRBJ1-1; D is ambiguous. V lost 1 base and J lost 10, with 13 bases in between. CDR3 size: 13 residues. Germline V gene data show CDR1 as LGHNA and CDR2 as YSLEER. CDR3 in DNA: TGCGCCAGCAGCCAAGGAGGAGGGTTAGGAGCTTTCTTT. Amino acids: CASSQGGGLGAFF.

V usage is TRBV7-8 and J usage is TRBJ1-5; 8 bases map to TRBD1. Germline values: CDR1 SGHVS, CDR2 FQNEAQ. V shed 1 base and J 0 bases; nucleotides not matched to a gene: 5. CDR3 size: 17 residues. The CDR3 nucleotides read TGTGCCAGCAGCTTAGGCGGGACAGGCATTAGCAATCAGCCCCAGCATTTT. Protein sequence: CASSLGGTGISNQPQHF.

This chain links TRBV5-6 with TRBJ1-5; 11 bases align to TRBD1. CDR1 and CDR2 (germline): SGHDT, YYEEEE. Trimming at V came to 2 bases and at J to 5 bases, leaving 6 bases not matched to a gene. CDR3 length: 16 amino acids. The CDR3 DNA reads TGTGCCAGCAGCTTTGCTGGACAGGGGGCTCATCAGCCCCAGCATTTT. Translated, it gives CASSFAGQGAHQPQHF.

The rearrangement links TRBV19 to TRBJ1-5; 9 bases line up with TRBD1. CDR1 LNHDA and CDR2 SQIVND come from the germline V gene (reference sequence). V lost 5 bases, J lost 0 bases, and 11 bases stayed unmatched. The CDR3 runs 18 residues. CDR3 nucleotides: TGTGCCAGTAGTCCCGGGACAGGGAGGTTTAATAGCAATCAGCCCCAGCATTTT. This codes for CASSPGTGRFNSNQPQHF.

The chain joins TRBV9 to TRBJ1-4; TRBD1 matches at 8 bases. The V gene's germline CDR1 is SGDLS and CDR2 YYNGEE. This CDR3 is built from 19 residues. V was clipped by 0 bases and J by 0 bases; unmatched bases: 10. The CDR3 here is CASSVAGGGWGATNEKLFF. CDR3 nucleotides: TGTGCCAGCAGCGTAGCAGGGGGCGGATGGGGCGCAACTAATGAAAAACTGTTTTTT. Variable domain in full (rest from reference TRBV9 and TRBJ1-4): DSGVTQTPKHLITATGQRVTLRCSPRSGDLSVYWYQQSLDQGLQFLIQYYNGEERAKGNILERFSAQQFPDLHSELNLSSLELGDSALYFCASSVAGGGWGATNEKLFFGSGTQLSVL.

J is TRBJ1-4 and V is TRBV5-4; 7 positions match TRBD1. This CDR3 has 17 amino acids. The V and J ends lost 0 bases and 0 bases, in that order; junction bases with no gene match: 5. From germline, CDR1 is SGHNT and CDR2 YYREEE (reference sequence). The CDR3 loop reads CASSLVAGGTTNEKLFF. The CDR3 DNA reads as TGTGCCAGCAGCTTGGTGGCAGGGGGAACAACTAATGAAAAACTGTTTTTT.

The rearrangement joins TRBV25-1 to TRBJ2-7; D is undetermined. The CDR3 contains 12 residues. Germline V lookup: CDR1 MGHDK, CDR2 SYGVNS. Trimming removed 3 bases at V and 6 bases at J, with 9 bases between. CDR3 loop: CASSDSNSEQYF. CDR3 nucleotides: TGTGCCAGCAGTGATTCAAATTCCGAGCAGTACTTC.

A few counts support this clone. The V and J genes are TRBV4-2 and TRBJ1-2; possibly TRBD1 for D (6 bases). In germline, CDR1 is LGHNA, CDR2 YNFKEQ. Trimming stripped 1 base from V and 8 bases from J, with 11 bases between. CDR3 size: 13 residues. Written as DNA, the CDR3 is TGTGCCAGCAGCCAAGGACAGGTTCGAGGCTACACCTTC. The encoded protein is CASSQGQVRGYTF.

The V gene is TRBV27, the J gene TRBJ2-1; 10 nucleotides align to TRBD1. J was trimmed by 8 bases and V by 2 bases; bases with no gene match: 9. CDR1 and CDR2 from the germline V gene are MNHEY and SMNVEV (reference sequence). The CDR3 is 16 amino acids. The CDR3 loop is CASSLKGQGLMYEQFF. Here the CDR3 DNA reads TGTGCCAGCAGTTTAAAGGGACAGGGGCTCATGTATGAGCAGTTCTTC.

This clone was observed a handful of times. The V gene is TRBV10-2, the J gene TRBJ2-2, with D perhaps matching TRBD1 (6 bases). Trimming removed 4 bases from V and 6 bases from J, with 12 bases in between. CDR1 and CDR2 (germline): WSHSY, SAAADI. The CDR3 runs 14 residues. CDR3 DNA sequence: TGCGCCAGCAGTGCACAGGGCGGCGCCGGGGAGCTGTTTTTT. This gives the protein CASSAQGGAGELFF.

The chain couples TRBV28 to TRBJ2-7; maybe TRBD2 (6 bases). Trimming shortened V by 6 bases and J by 0 bases, and 15 bases separated the two germline ends. The CDR3 totals 15 residues. Germline V gives CDR1 MDHEN, CDR2 SYDVKM. The CDR3 spells CASRRGGLSSYEQYF. The CDR3 region has the DNA TGTGCCAGCAGGCGGGGTGGGTTGAGCTCCTACGAGCAGTACTTC.

The rearrangement joins TRBV29-1 to TRBJ2-5, with 7 bases aligning to TRBD2. Germline CDR1 reads SQVTM; CDR2 reads ANQGSEA. The length of the CDR3 is 14 residues. Trimming removed 6 bases from V and 1 base from J; junction bases left unmatched: 8. The CDR3 loop is CSVVASGVQETQYF. The CDR3 DNA reads as TGCAGCGTGGTGGCTAGCGGTGTCCAAGAGACCCAGTACTTC.

The chain combines TRBV14 with TRBJ2-5; 11 nucleotides agree with TRBD2. Germline lookup yields CDR1 SGHDN and CDR2 FVKESK. CDR3 length: 17 amino acids. The ends lost 0 bases at V and 1 base at J; junction bases unmatched: 4. CDR3 coding DNA: TGTGCCAGCAGCCAAGATGATCTAGCGGGGGGCCAAGAGACCCAGTACTTC. It encodes CASSQDDLAGGQETQYF.

The J gene is TRBJ2-1, the V gene TRBV28, with D unresolved. Trimming took 3 bases from V and 7 from J, leaving 7 bases between them. The CDR3 runs 12 residues. CDR1 is MDHEN and CDR2 is SYDVKM in the germline V gene. CDR3 region: CASSFGWNEQFF. The CDR3 DNA reads TGTGCCAGCAGTTTCGGTTGGAATGAGCAGTTCTTC.

Concerning this clone: In this CDR3 the conserved last residue, phenylalanine or tryptophan, is missing, so a read error is likely. The V gene is TRBV10-3, the J gene TRBJ1-5; 10 nucleotides line up with TRBD1. Germline V lookup: CDR1 ENHRY, CDR2 SYGVKD. V was clipped by 3 bases and J by 7 bases; unmatched bases: 6. CDR3 length: 15 amino acids. The CDR3 sequence: CAISEGGQGRQPQHV. The CDR3 DNA follows: TGTGCCATCAGTGAAGGGGGACAGGGGAGGCAGCCCCAGCATGTT.

This chain connects TRBV5-1 to TRBJ2-1, with D maybe TRBD2 (5 bases). The germline V gene has CDR1 SGHRS and CDR2 YFSETQ. This CDR3 is 15 amino acids long. The V and J ends lost 3 bases and 5 bases respectively, with 15 bases between them. CDR3 amino acids: CASSSSPPTNNEQFF. CDR3 DNA: TGCGCCAGCAGCTCTAGCCCTCCGACTAACAATGAGCAGTTCTTC.

The gene calls are TRBV6-6 and TRBJ2-2; the match to TRBD2 covers 12 bases. The junction had 7 bases not matched to a gene; V was cut back by 7 bases and J by 7 bases. CDR1 is MNHNY, CDR2 SVGAGI, per germline (reference sequence). The CDR3 sequence is 15 residues long. In DNA form, the CDR3 reads TGTGCCAGCATCGCCCTAGCGGGAGGGGGCGGGGAGCTGTTTTTT. As protein: CASIALAGGGGELFF.

The V call is TRBV11-2, the J call TRBJ2-7; TRBD2 aligns across 13 bases. The trim removed 1 base at V and 7 bases at J, leaving 10 bases unmatched. This CDR3 is 17 amino acids long. Germline V CDR1 and CDR2: SGHAT, FQNNGV. CDR3 protein: CASSLVGLAGANREQYF. CDR3 coding DNA: TGTGCCAGCAGCTTAGTCGGACTAGCGGGGGCCAACCGGGAGCAGTACTTC.

V gene TRBV2 combines with J gene TRBJ2-2; D ambiguous. The V gene lost 2 bases and the J gene lost 6 bases, with 7 bases spanning the gap. The CDR3 length is 13 residues. Germline values: CDR1 SNHLY, CDR2 FYNNEI. The CDR3 coding sequence is TGTGCCAGCAGTGAACGAGGTGCCGGGGAGCTGTTTTTT. Translation gives CASSERGAGELFF. The full variable domain, with the rest looked up from reference TRBV2 and TRBJ2-2, is EPEVTQTPSHQVTQMGQEVILRCVPISNHLYFYWYRQILGQKVEFLVSFYNNEISEKSEIFDDQFSVERPDGSNFTLKIRSTKLEDSAMYFCASSERGAGELFFGEGSRLTVL.

V usage is TRBV11-2 and J usage is TRBJ2-7; 10 positions agree with TRBD1. Germline assignment: CDR1 SGHAT and CDR2 FQNNGV. The J segment lost 1 base and the V segment lost 5 bases, leaving 8 bases of the junction unmatched. This CDR3 is 16 amino acids long. For the CDR3, the DNA is TGTGCCAGCAGCCGCGCGGGGACAGGGGAATCCTACGAGCAGTACTTC. Translated, it gives CASSRAGTGESYEQYF.

This clone was observed a few times. This chain links TRBV30 with TRBJ1-2; no clear D. CDR3 length equals 12 residues. Trimming cost V 5 bases and J 6 bases, with 13 bases left between them. The germline gives CDR1 GTSNPN, CDR2 SVGIG (reference sequence). DNA for the CDR3: TGTGCCTGGGTTGGTGAGTTCGATGGCTACACCTTC. Protein sequence: CAWVGEFDGYTF.

The chain links TRBV4-3 to TRBJ2-2, with D maybe TRBD1 (6 bases). The V gene lost 4 bases and the J gene lost 2 bases, with 8 bases spanning the gap. CDR3 length: 14 residues. The germline CDR1 and CDR2 sequences are LGHNA and YSLEER. The CDR3 DNA follows: TGCGCCAGCAGCCGGACAGATAACACCGGGGAGCTGTTTTTT. This codes for CASSRTDNTGELFF.

This chain joins TRBV6-6 and TRBJ2-5; perhaps TRBD1 as D (6 bases). V lost 5 bases, J lost 5 bases, and 18 bases lay in between. CDR1 MNHNY and CDR2 SVGAGI come from the germline V gene (reference sequence). The CDR3 is 15 residues long. For the CDR3, the DNA is TGTGCCAGCAGTCCCCGCGGACAGTGGTCTGAGACCCAGTACTTC. Translated, it gives CASSPRGQWSETQYF.

The rearrangement joins TRBV11-2 to TRBJ2-4; possible D gene TRBD2, 5 bases. The CDR3 is 16 residues long. Trimming took 0 bases from V and 6 from J, leaving 15 bases between them. Germline V gene data show CDR1 as SGHAT and CDR2 as FQNNGV. The CDR3, as DNA: TGTGCCAGCAGCTTAGAAGTGGGAGTGGTCCCAAACATTCAGTACTTC. Amino acids: CASSLEVGVVPNIQYF.

The chain combines TRBV4-3 with TRBJ2-7; TRBD1 is a possible D gene (5 bases). CDR1 LGHNA and CDR2 YSLEER come from the germline V gene. Trimming removed 3 bases from V and 0 bases from J, with 12 bases in between. The CDR3 sequence is 15 residues long. CDR3 DNA: TGCGCCAGCAGCCAGAAGACAGCCAGCTCCTACGAGCAGTACTTC. As protein: CASSQKTASSYEQYF.

This clone was seen just once. V and J are TRBV28 and TRBJ2-7; TRBD1 agrees at 10 bases. CDR1 and CDR2 (germline): MDHEN, SYDVKM. The CDR3 is made up of 13 amino acids. J lost 12 bases, V lost 6 bases, and 11 bases had no gene match. The CDR3 coding sequence is TGTGCCAGCAGGGGGGGCGACAGGGGGCGATCGTACTTC. Residues: CASRGGDRGRSYF.

V is TRBV19 and J is TRBJ2-7; D is possibly TRBD1 or TRBD2 (9 bases each). Trimming removed 5 bases at V and 6 bases at J, with 17 bases between. The CDR3 consists of 14 residues. Germline CDR1 reads LNHDA; CDR2 reads SQIVND (reference sequence). The CDR3 loop is CASSLAGQGPEQYF. The CDR3 DNA reads as TGTGCCAGTAGTCTAGCGGGACAGGGACCCGAGCAGTACTTC.

The chain uses TRBV11-2 and TRBJ2-5, with TRBD1 matching 8 bases. V was pared by 5 bases and J by 9 bases, with 11 bases of the junction left unmatched. The CDR3 loop spans 14 amino acids. Looked up from germline, CDR1 is SGHAT and CDR2 is FQNNGV. This CDR3 is CASSLTGGPVAQYF. In DNA, the CDR3 is TGTGCCAGCAGCCTTACAGGGGGACCGGTGGCCCAGTACTTC.

The chain carries TRBV7-9 and TRBJ2-3, with TRBD1 matching 8 bases. J lost 2 bases, V lost 5 bases, and 6 bases had no gene match. The CDR3 has 15 amino acids. CDR1 and CDR2 from the germline V gene are SEHNR and FQNEAQ (reference sequence). CDR3 protein: CASSINRGTTDTQYF. Here the CDR3 DNA reads TGTGCCAGCAGCATTAACAGGGGGACCACAGATACGCAGTATTTT.